The 19 T cell receptor beta chains reported below all come from one sample, sequenced in a study of cytomegalovirus exposure and HLA in healthy donors. 13 Jbeta primers and 60 Vbeta primers were used for the PCR. Clones were read by immunoSEQ multiplex PCR, and TCRdb kept only the in-frame ones, dropping some. The sample has some 190,000 clones; 65% to 85% are singletons. Material: PBMCs. These receptors all stem from a woman aged 18 to 35 in good health and CMV-seronegative.

The rearrangement links TRBV29-1 to TRBJ1-1; no clear D. This CDR3 contains 13 residues. Germline assignment: CDR1 SQVTM and CDR2 ANQGSEA. Trimming took off 4 bases at V and 2 bases at J, with 11 bases between the two ends. CDR3 bases: TGCAGCGTTGGGGCTCCAAGCAACACTGAAGCTTTCTTT. Its translation: CSVGAPSNTEAFF. The whole variable domain, filled in from reference TRBV29-1 and TRBJ1-1, reads SAVISQKPSRDICQRGTSLTIQCQVDSQVTMMFWYRQQPGQSLTLIATANQGSEATYESGFVIDKFPISRPNLTFSTLTVSNMSPEDSSIYLCSVGAPSNTEAFFGQGTRLTVV.

This clone was seen a single time. The rearrangement links TRBV27 to TRBJ2-3; 11 bases fit TRBD2. Trimming removed 5 bases from V and 5 bases from J; junction bases left unmatched: 3. Germline V gives CDR1 MNHEY, CDR2 SMNVEV (reference sequence). The CDR3 is made up of 14 amino acids. CDR3 in DNA: TGTGCCAGCAGTCAGGGACTAGCGGAAGATACGCAGTATTTT. Translated: CASSQGLAEDTQYF.

The rearrangement joins TRBV5-1 to TRBJ2-2, with 10 bases lining up with TRBD1. The CDR3 has 16 residues. The germline V gene has CDR1 SGHRS and CDR2 YFSETQ. The junction had 5 bases not matched to a gene; V was cut back by 2 bases and J by 4 bases. CDR3 nucleotide sequence: TGCGCCAGCAGCTTACCCGGGACAGGGGTCACCGGGGAGCTGTTTTTT. It is translated as CASSLPGTGVTGELFF.

The CDR3 DNA reads as TGTGCCAGCAGTATAAACAGGGGCTCCTATAATTCACCCCTCCACTTT. Translated, it gives CASSINRGSYNSPLHF. This rearrangement joins TRBV28 to TRBJ1-6; 7 bases agree with TRBD1. After removal of 5 bases from V and 0 bases from J, the junction contained 4 bases not matched to a gene. This CDR3 is built from 16 residues. Germline CDR1 and CDR2: MDHEN and SYDVKM.

The chain has TRBV5-1 and TRBJ2-7, with 8 bases that match TRBD1. CDR1 and CDR2 (germline): SGHRS, YFSETQ. CDR3 length equals 14 residues. V shed 0 bases and J 4 bases; nucleotides not matched to a gene: 3. The CDR3 bases are TGCGCCAGCAGCTTGGGGACAGGGCTTTACGAGCAGTACTTC. It encodes CASSLGTGLYEQYF.

This chain links TRBV4-1 with TRBJ2-3; no clear D. The germline CDR1 and CDR2 sequences are MGHRA and YSYEKL. CDR3 length: 12 residues. V was shortened by 1 base and J by 5 bases, with 4 bases between the two germline ends. The CDR3 sequence: CASSQVLDTQYF. The CDR3 DNA is TGCGCCAGCAGCCAAGTCCTAGATACGCAGTATTTT.

The chain is built from TRBV29-1 and TRBJ2-3; 7 nucleotides align to TRBD2. The CDR3 consists of 16 residues. V shed 0 bases and J 2 bases; nucleotides not matched to a gene: 8. CDR1 and CDR2 (germline): SQVTM, ANQGSEA. The CDR3 DNA is TGCAGCGTTGAAGATTCTTCTAGCGGACTCACAGATACGCAGTATTTT. This sequence encodes CSVEDSSSGLTDTQYF.

V usage is TRBV25-1 and J usage is TRBJ1-6, with 8 bases that match TRBD1. CDR1 is MGHDK and CDR2 is SYGVNS in the germline V gene. CDR3 size: 15 residues. V was clipped by 6 bases and J by 5 bases; unmatched bases: 6. CDR3 amino acids: CASSVGQGNNSPLHF. In nucleotides, the CDR3 is TGTGCCAGCAGCGTCGGACAGGGCAATAATTCACCCCTCCACTTT.

This clone was counted a few times. The rearrangement links TRBV9 to TRBJ1-4; D uncertain. CDR3 size: 16 residues. Germline CDR1 reads SGDLS; CDR2 reads YYNGEE. Deletions cut 6 bases from V and 8 bases from J, with 23 bases between. The CDR3 here is CASTTDLAIGGEKLFF. The CDR3 DNA reads TGTGCCAGCACCACAGACCTTGCCATCGGAGGAGAAAAACTGTTTTTT.

V gene TRBV5-1 combines with J gene TRBJ2-6; D is perhaps TRBD1 (6 bases). Germline loops: CDR1 SGHRS, CDR2 YFSETQ. The CDR3 loop spans 16 amino acids. Trimming removed 2 bases at V and 0 bases at J, with 9 bases between. CDR3: CASSLNRDSGANVLTF. Written as DNA, the CDR3 is TGCGCCAGCAGCTTAAACAGGGACTCTGGGGCCAACGTCCTGACTTTC.

The chain has TRBV7-9 and TRBJ2-2; the match to TRBD2 covers 8 bases. V was clipped by 6 bases and J by 1 base; unmatched bases: 13. CDR1 is SEHNR and CDR2 is FQNEAQ in the germline V gene (reference sequence). The CDR3 loop spans 18 amino acids. The CDR3 coding sequence is TGTGCCAGCAGGGACTTCGCGGGGGGCCCTAAGAACACCGGGGAGCTGTTTTTT. Translation: CASRDFAGGPKNTGELFF.

This chain links TRBV7-3 with TRBJ1-5, with 8 bases identical to TRBD1. This CDR3 is built from 13 residues. Germline CDR1 reads SGHTA; CDR2 reads FQGTGA. V lost 5 bases to trimming and J lost 7 bases; unmatched junction nucleotides: 4. CDR3 in DNA: TGTGCCAGCAGCCTCGACAGGGGACAGCCCCAGCATTTT. Its protein product is CASSLDRGQPQHF.

V and J are TRBV10-1 and TRBJ2-3; maybe TRBD2 (5 bases). CDR3 size: 16 residues. CDR1 and CDR2 from the germline V gene are WNHNN and SYGVQD (reference sequence). V was shortened by 0 bases and J by 1 base, with 11 bases between the two germline ends. CDR3 sequence reads: CASSESPWRGTDTQYF. DNA of the CDR3: TGCGCCAGCAGTGAGTCACCCTGGCGGGGCACAGATACGCAGTATTTT.

The rearrangement uses TRBV19 and TRBJ1-6, with 11 bases that match TRBD1. The V gene end was trimmed by 5 bases and the J gene end by 4 bases; junction bases not matched to a gene: 13. The V gene's germline CDR1 is LNHDA and CDR2 SQIVND (reference sequence). The CDR3 contains 19 residues. The CDR3 protein is CASSAVDRGRAIYNSPLHF. Written as DNA, the CDR3 is TGTGCCAGTAGTGCAGTGGACAGGGGGCGAGCGATTTATAATTCACCCCTCCACTTT. The variable domain in full, with the rest retrieved from reference TRBV19 and TRBJ1-6, is DGGITQSPKYLFRKEGQNVTLSCEQNLNHDAMYWYRQDPGQGLRLIYYSQIVNDFQKGDIAEGYSVSREKKESFPLTVTSAQKNPTAFYLCASSAVDRGRAIYNSPLHFGNGTRLTVT.

This clone was seen only once. The V call is TRBV29-1, the J call TRBJ1-2; 8 bases are shared with TRBD1. CDR1 and CDR2 from the germline V gene are SQVTM and ANQGSEA. The CDR3 covers 16 residues. Losses at the gene ends were 2 bases for V and 4 bases for J; bases not matched to a gene: 12. The CDR3 DNA is TGCAGCGTTGAAATTTTAACAGGGGGTGGTATCTATGGCTACACCTTC. It is translated as CSVEILTGGGIYGYTF.

CDR3 sequence reads: CASSLWGGGANTDTQYF. For the CDR3, the DNA is TGTGCCAGCAGCTTATGGGGCGGGGGGGCCAACACAGATACGCAGTATTTT. The chain employs TRBV7-2 and TRBJ2-3, with 9 positions matching TRBD2. Trimming removed 2 bases from V and 2 bases from J; junction bases left unmatched: 8. Per the germline V gene, CDR1 is SGHTA and CDR2 is FQGNSA. The CDR3 length is 17 residues.

The V and J genes are TRBV5-1 and TRBJ2-5; TRBD2 aligns across 9 bases. The CDR3 has 14 amino acids. In germline, CDR1 is SGHRS, CDR2 YFSETQ. V trimming: 4 bases; J trimming: 7 bases; junction bases outside the gene matches: 8. As DNA, the CDR3 is TGCGCCAGCAGCCTACCTAGCGGGGAGGGGACCCAGTACTTC. This translates into CASSLPSGEGTQYF.

The rearrangement links TRBV7-3 to TRBJ1-1; the match to TRBD1 covers 10 bases. The CDR3 has 16 residues. Germline values: CDR1 SGHTA, CDR2 FQGTGA. The junction had 5 bases not matched to a gene; V was cut back by 2 bases and J by 2 bases. CDR3 sequence: CASSLLRDRGNTEAFF. CDR3 in DNA: TGTGCCAGCAGCTTATTGCGGGACAGGGGAAACACTGAAGCTTTCTTT.

The genes are TRBV5-1 and TRBJ2-3; D is unresolved. V shed 0 bases and J shed 1 base, with 9 bases lying between them. Germline lookup yields CDR1 SGHRS and CDR2 YFSETQ. The CDR3 is 15 residues long. In nucleotides, the CDR3 is TGCGCCAGCAGCTTGGATGGGCGAGGCACAGATACGCAGTATTTT. This sequence encodes CASSLDGRGTDTQYF.